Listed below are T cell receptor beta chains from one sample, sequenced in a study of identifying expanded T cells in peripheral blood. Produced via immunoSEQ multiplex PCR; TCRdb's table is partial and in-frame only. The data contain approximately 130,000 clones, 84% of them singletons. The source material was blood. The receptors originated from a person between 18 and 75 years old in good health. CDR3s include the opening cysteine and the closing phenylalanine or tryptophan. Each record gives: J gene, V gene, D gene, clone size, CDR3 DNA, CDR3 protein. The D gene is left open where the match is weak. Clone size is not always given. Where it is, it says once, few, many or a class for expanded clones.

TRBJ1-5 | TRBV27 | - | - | TGTGCCAGCAGTTCCCTGGGGTACCCTTATAGCAATCAGCCCCAGCATTTT | CASSSLGYPYSNQPQHF
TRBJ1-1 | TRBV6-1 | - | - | TGTGCCAGCAGTGAATTCCCCCGATCTGAAGCTTTCTTT | CASSEFPRSEAFF
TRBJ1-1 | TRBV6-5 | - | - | TGTGCCAGCAGTTACACTAGACAGATTAACACTGAAGCTTTCTTT | CASSYTRQINTEAFF
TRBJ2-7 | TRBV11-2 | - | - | TGTGCCAGCAGCTTAGTGTGGGAGCAGTACTTC | CASSLVWEQYF
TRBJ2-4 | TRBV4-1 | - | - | TGCGCCAGCAGCCAAGAGGCTGCCCCCTACCGGGGGTTGAAAAACATTCAGTACTTC | CASSQEAAPYRGLKNIQYF
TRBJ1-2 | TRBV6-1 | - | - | TGTGCCAGCAGTCTGGGTAACTATGGCTACACCTTC | CASSLGNYGYTF
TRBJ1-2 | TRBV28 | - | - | TGTGCCAGCATAGGTGGGGGAATCGGTGGCTACACCTTC | CASIGGGIGGYTF
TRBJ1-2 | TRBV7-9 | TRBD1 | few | TGTGCCAGCAGTCCGGGACAGCGTTATGGCTACACCTTC | CASSPGQRYGYTF
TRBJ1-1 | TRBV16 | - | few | TGTGCCAGCAGCCTCAGATCAGTGAACACTGAAGCTTTCTTT | CASSLRSVNTEAFF
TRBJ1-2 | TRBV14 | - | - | TGTGCCAGCAGCCCAACCCAACGGGGGATGGGCTATGGCTACACCTTC | CASSPTQRGMGYGYTF
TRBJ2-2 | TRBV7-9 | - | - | TGTGCCAGCAGCTCCTTTAGGGGAAACACGAACACCGGGGAGCTGTTTTTT | CASSSFRGNTNTGELFF
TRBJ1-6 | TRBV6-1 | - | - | TGTGCCAGCAGTGGCCGCAGGGACCTCAATTCACCCCTCCACTTT | CASSGRRDLNSPLHF
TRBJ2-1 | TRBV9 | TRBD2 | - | TGTGCCAGCAGCGTAGGACTAGCGGGGATGAATGAGCAGTTCTTC | CASSVGLAGMNEQFF
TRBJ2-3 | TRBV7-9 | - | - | TGTGCCAGCAGCTTGCGCGCAGATACGCAGTATTTT | CASSLRADTQYF
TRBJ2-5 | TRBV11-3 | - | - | TGTGCCAGCAGCTTAGGTGGGGGGGCCGGGGAGACCCAGTACTTC | CASSLGGGAGETQYF
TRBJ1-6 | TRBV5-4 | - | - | TGTGCCAGCAGCCCATCCGGGACACCAAGTTATAATTCACCCCTCCACTTT | CASSPSGTPSYNSPLHF
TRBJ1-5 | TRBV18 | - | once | TGTGCCAGCTCACCTGCGACAGTGGATTATAGCAATCAGCCCCAGCATTTT | CASSPATVDYSNQPQHF
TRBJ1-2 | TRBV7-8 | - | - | TGTGCCAGCAGCTTAGCTGGCGGCTTTAACTATGGCTACACCTTC | CASSLAGGFNYGYTF
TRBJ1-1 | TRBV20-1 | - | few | TGCAGTGCTAGAGATATTAAAGCTTTCTTT | CSARDIKAFF